The TCR beta chain described here comes from a study of blood T cell repertoires in COVID-19. Across the study: From the United States, Italy and Spain came samples of acute and convalescent COVID-19. The analysed material was cDNA or gDNA that came from T cells, B-cell-depleted T cells, or PBMCs.

In the authors' workflow: Reference gene primer amplification in the assay estimated nucleated cell counts. TCRdb keeps only in-frame clones here, not all; method: immunoSEQ multiplex PCR. V, J and clone size are taken as reported in that table, and D and trimming were inferred from the DNA itself. The profile covers about 47,000 clones, with approximately 85% appearing a single time and around 2.7% taken by the ten largest. V shed 3 bases and J shed 3 bases, with 10 bases lying between them. The length of the CDR3 is 14 residues. CDR1 LGHNT and CDR2 FRNRAP come from the germline V gene. Sequences were obtained from peripheral blood. This rearrangement joins TRBV12-5 to TRBJ2-3; tentative D call: TRBD2 (7 bases). The TCR sequence derives from a man aged 50-60 years with active COVID-19. The CDR3 DNA reads as TGTGCTAGTGGTTTCGGGGGGCTGACAGATACGCAGTATTTT. Translating gives CASGFGGLTDTQYF.